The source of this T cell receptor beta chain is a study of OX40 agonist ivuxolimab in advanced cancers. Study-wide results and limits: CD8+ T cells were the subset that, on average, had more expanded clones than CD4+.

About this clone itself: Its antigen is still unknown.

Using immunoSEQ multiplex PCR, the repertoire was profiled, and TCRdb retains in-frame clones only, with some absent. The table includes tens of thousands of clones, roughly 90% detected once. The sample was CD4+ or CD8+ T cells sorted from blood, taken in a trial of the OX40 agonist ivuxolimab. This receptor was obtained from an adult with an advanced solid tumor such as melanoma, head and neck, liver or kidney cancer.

CDR3 sequence: CAWSALETQYF. The CDR3 bases are TGTGCCTGGAGTGCTTTGGAGACCCAGTACTTC. V is TRBV30 and J is TRBJ2-5; D gene unclear. This CDR3 comprises 11 residues. Trimming removed 1 base at V and 5 bases at J, with 5 bases between. Germline CDR1 reads GTSNPN; CDR2 reads SVGIG (reference sequence).